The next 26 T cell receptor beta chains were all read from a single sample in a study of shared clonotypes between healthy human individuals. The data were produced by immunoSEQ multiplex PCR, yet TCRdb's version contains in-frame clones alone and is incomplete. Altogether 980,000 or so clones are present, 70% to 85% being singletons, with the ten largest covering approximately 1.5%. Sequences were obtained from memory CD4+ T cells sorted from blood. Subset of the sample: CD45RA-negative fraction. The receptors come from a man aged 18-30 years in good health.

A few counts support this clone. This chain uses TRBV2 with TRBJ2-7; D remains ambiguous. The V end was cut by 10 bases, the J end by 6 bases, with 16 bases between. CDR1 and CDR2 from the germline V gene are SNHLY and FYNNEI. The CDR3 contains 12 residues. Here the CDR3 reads CATTVDVGEQYF. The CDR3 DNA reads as TGTGCCACCACTGTGGACGTGGGCGAGCAGTACTTC.

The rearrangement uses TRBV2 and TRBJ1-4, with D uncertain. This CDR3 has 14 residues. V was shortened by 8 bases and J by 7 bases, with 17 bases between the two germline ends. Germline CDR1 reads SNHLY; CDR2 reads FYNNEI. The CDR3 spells CASALGPSGEKLFF. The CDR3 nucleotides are TGTGCCAGCGCCCTCGGCCCCAGCGGTGAAAAACTGTTTTTT.

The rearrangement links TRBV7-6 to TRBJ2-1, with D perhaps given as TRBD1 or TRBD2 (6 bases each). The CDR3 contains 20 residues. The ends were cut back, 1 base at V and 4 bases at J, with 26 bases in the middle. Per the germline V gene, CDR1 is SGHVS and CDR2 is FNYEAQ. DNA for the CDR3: TGTGCCAGCAGCTTAGGGGTTTCCGGGGCATCCGGGGGCGTATACAATGAGCAGTTCTTC. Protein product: CASSLGVSGASGGVYNEQFF.

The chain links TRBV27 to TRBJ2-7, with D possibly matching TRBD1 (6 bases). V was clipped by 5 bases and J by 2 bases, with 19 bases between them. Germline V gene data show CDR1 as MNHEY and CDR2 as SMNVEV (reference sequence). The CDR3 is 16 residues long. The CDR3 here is CASSPRRATGPYEQYF. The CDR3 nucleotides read TGTGCCAGCAGTCCCCGCCGGGCGACAGGACCCTACGAGCAGTACTTC.

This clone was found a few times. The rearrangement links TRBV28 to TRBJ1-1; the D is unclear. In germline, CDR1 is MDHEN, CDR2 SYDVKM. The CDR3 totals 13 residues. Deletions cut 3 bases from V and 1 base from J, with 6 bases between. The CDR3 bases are TGTGCCAGCAGTTTCGCAGGGAACACTGAAGCTTTCTTT. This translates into CASSFAGNTEAFF.

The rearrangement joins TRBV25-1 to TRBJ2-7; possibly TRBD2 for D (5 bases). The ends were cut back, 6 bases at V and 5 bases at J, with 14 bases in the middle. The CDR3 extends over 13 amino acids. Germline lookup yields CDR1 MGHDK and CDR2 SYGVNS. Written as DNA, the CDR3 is TGTGCCAGCAGAAGAGGGTCAGGAAACGAGCAGTACTTC. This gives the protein CASRRGSGNEQYF.

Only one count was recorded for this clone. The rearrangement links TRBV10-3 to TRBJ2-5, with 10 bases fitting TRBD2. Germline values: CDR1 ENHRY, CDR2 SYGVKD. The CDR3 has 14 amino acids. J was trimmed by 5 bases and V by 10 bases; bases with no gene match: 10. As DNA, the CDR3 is TGTGCCACCCTTCCGGGACTAGCGTGGGAGACCCAGTACTTC. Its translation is CATLPGLAWETQYF.

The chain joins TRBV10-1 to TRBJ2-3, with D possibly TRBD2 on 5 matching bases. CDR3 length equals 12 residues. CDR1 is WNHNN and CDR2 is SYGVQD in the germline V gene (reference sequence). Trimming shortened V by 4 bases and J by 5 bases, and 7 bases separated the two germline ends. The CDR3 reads CASSARGDTQYF. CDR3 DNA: TGCGCCAGCAGTGCCCGGGGAGATACGCAGTATTTT.

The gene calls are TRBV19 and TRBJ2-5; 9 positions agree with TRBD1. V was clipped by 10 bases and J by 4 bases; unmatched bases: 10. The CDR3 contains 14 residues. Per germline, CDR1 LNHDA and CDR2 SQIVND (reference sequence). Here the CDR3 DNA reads TGTGCCACTTCGGACAGGGGCTCCCCAGAGACCCAGTACTTC. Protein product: CATSDRGSPETQYF. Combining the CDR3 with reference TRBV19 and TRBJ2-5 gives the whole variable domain DGGITQSPKYLFRKEGQNVTLSCEQNLNHDAMYWYRQDPGQGLRLIYYSQIVNDFQKGDIAEGYSVSREKKESFPLTVTSAQKNPTAFYLCATSDRGSPETQYFGPGTRLLVL.

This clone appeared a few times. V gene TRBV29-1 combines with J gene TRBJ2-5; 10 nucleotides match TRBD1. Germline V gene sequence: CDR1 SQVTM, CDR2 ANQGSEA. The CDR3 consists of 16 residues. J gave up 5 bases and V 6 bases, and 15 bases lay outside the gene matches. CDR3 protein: CSVEPGQGEFGETQYF. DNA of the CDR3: TGCAGCGTCGAACCCGGACAGGGGGAATTTGGGGAGACCCAGTACTTC.

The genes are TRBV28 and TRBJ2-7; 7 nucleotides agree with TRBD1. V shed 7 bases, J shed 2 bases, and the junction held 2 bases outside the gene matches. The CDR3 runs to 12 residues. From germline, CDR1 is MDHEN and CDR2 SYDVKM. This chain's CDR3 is CASTGTAYEQYF. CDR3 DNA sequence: TGTGCCAGCACCGGGACAGCCTACGAGCAGTACTTC.

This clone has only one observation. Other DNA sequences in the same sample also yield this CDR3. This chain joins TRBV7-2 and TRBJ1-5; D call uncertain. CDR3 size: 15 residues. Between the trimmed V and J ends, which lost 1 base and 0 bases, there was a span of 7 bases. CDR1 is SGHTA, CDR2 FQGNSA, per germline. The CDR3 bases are TGTGCCAGCAGCTTAGGCTCGAATAGCAATCAGCCCCAGCATTTT. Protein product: CASSLGSNSNQPQHF.

The DNA of the CDR3 is TGTGCCAGCAGCTTAATGGCTAGCTGGGCCTACGAGCAGTACTTC. Its protein product is CASSLMASWAYEQYF. The V gene is TRBV7-2, the J gene TRBJ2-7; a possible D gene is TRBD2 (5 bases). The length of the CDR3 is 15 residues. The V gene lost 2 bases and the J gene lost 2 bases, with 13 bases spanning the gap. Germline CDR1 SGHTA, CDR2 FQGNSA. Variable domain in full (rest from reference TRBV7-2 and TRBJ2-7): GAGVSQSPSNKVTEKGKDVELRCDPISGHTALYWYRQSLGQGLEFLIYFQGNSAPDKSGLPSDRFSAERTGGSVSTLTIQRTQQEDSAVYLCASSLMASWAYEQYFGPGTRLTVT.

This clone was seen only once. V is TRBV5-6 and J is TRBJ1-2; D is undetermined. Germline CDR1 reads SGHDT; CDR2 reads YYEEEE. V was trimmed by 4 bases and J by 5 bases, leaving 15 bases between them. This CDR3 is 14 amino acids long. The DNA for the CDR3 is TGTGCCAGCAGCCGTGAGGACGTAGGATATGGCTACACCTTC. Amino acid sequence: CASSREDVGYGYTF.

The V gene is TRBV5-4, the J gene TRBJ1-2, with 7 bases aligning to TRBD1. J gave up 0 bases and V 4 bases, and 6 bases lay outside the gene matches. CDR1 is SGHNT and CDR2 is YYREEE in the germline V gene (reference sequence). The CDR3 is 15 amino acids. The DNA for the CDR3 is TGTGCCAGCAGCATGGGACAGACGACTAACTATGGCTACACCTTC. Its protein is CASSMGQTTNYGYTF.

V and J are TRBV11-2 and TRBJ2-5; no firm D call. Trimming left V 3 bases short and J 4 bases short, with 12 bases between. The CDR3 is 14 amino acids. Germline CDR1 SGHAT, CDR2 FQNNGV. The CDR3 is CASSFQNRGETQYF. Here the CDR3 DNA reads TGTGCCAGCAGCTTTCAGAACCGAGGAGAGACCCAGTACTTC.

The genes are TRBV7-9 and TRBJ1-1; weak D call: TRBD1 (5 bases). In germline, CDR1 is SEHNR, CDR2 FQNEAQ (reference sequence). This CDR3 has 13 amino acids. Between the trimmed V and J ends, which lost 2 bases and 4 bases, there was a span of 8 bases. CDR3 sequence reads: CASSLNQGTEAFF. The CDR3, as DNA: TGTGCCAGCAGCTTAAATCAGGGCACTGAAGCTTTCTTT.

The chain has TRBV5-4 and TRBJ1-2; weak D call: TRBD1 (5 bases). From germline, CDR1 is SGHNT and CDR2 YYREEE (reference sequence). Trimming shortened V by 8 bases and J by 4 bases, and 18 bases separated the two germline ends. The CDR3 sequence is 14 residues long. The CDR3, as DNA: TGTGCCAGTGTCAGGGATGGGGGGACCTATGGCTACACCTTC. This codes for CASVRDGGTYGYTF.

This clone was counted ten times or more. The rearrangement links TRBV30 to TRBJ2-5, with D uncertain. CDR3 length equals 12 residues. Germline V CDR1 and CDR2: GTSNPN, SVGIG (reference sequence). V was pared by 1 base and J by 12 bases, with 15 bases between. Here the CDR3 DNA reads TGTGCCTGGAGTGGGTTGAGGTCTGATAAGTACTTC. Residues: CAWSGLRSDKYF.

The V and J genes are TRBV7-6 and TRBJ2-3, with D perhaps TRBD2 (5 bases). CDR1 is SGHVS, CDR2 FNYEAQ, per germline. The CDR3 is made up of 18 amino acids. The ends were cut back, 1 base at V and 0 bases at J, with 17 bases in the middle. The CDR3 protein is CASSLEPYGLFSTDTQYF. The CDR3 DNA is TGTGCCAGCAGCTTAGAGCCTTATGGACTCTTCAGCACAGATACGCAGTATTTT. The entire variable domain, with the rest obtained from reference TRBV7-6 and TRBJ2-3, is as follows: GAGVSQSPRYKVTKRGQDVALRCDPISGHVSLYWYRQALGQGPEFLTYFNYEAQQDKSGLPNDRFSAERPEGSISTLTIQRTEQRDSAMYRCASSLEPYGLFSTDTQYFGPGTRLTVL.

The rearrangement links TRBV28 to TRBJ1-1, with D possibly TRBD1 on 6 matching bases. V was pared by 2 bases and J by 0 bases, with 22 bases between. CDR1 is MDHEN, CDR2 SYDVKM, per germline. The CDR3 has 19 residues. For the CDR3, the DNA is TGTGCCAGCAGTTTACTTACAGGGCCCTACCTCCTTATGAACACTGAAGCTTTCTTT. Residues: CASSLLTGPYLLMNTEAFF. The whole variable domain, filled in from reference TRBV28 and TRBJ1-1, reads DVKVTQSSRYLVKRTGEKVFLECVQDMDHENMFWYRQDPGLGLRLIYFSYDVKMKEKGDIPEGYSVSREKKERFSLILESASTNQTSMYLCASSLLTGPYLLMNTEAFFGQGTRLTVV.

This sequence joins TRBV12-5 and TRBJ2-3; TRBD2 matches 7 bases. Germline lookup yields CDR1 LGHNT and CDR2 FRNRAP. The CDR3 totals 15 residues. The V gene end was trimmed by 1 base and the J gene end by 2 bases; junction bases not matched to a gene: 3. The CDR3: CASGLGGSYTDTQYF. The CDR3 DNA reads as TGTGCTAGTGGTTTGGGCGGGAGTTACACAGATACGCAGTATTTT. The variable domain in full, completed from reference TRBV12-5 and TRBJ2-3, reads DARVTQTPRHKVTEMGQEVTMRCQPILGHNTVFWYRQTMMQGLELLAYFRNRAPLDDSGMPKDRFSAEMPDATLATLKIQPSEPRDSAVYFCASGLGGSYTDTQYFGPGTRLTVL.

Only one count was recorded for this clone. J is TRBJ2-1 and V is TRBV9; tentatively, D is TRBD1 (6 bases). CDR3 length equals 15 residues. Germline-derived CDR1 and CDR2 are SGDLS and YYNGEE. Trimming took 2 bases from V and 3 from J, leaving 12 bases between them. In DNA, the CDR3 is TGTGCCAGCAGCGTGCTGGGGGCTTACTACAATGAGCAGTTCTTC. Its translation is CASSVLGAYYNEQFF.

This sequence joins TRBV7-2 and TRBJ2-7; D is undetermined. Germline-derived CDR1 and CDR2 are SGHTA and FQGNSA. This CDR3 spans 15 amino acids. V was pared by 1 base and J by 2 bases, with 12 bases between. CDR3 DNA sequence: TGTGCCAGCAGCTTAGGAGGAGTTAGAGCCTACGAGCAGTACTTC. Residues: CASSLGGVRAYEQYF.

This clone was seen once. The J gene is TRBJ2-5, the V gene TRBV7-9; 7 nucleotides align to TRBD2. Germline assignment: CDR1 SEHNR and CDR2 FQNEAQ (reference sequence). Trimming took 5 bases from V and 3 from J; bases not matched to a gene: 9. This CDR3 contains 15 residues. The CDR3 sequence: CASSIRLAGEETQYF. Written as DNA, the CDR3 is TGTGCCAGCAGCATCCGACTAGCCGGGGAAGAGACCCAGTACTTC.

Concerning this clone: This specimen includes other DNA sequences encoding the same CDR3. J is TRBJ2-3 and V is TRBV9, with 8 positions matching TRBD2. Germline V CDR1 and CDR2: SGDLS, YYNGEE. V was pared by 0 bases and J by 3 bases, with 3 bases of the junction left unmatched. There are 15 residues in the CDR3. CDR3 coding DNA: TGTGCCAGCAGCGTAGCGGGGGGGAGTACAGATACGCAGTATTTT. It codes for CASSVAGGSTDTQYF.